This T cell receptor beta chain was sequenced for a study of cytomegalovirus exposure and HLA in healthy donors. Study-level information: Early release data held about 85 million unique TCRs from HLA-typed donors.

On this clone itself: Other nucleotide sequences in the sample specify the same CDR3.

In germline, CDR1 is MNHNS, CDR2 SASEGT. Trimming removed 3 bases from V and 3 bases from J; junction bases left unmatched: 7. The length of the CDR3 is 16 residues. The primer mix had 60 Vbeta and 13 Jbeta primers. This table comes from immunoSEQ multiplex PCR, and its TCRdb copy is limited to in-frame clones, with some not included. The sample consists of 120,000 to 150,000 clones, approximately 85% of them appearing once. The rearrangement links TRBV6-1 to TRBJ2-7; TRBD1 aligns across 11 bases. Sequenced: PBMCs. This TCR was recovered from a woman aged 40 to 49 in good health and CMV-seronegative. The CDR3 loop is CASSEWGQGDIYEQYF. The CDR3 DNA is TGTGCCAGCAGTGAGTGGGGACAGGGGGACATCTACGAGCAGTACTTC.